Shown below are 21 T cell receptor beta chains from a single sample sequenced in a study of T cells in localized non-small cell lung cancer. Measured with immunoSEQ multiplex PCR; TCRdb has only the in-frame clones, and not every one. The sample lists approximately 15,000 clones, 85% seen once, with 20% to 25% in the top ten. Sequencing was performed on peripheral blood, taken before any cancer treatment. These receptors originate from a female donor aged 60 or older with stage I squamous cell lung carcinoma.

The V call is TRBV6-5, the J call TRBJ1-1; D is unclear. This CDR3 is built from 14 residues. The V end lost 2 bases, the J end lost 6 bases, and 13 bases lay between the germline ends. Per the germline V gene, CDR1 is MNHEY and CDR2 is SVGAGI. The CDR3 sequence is CASSYLPEGSEAFF. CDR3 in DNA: TGTGCCAGCAGTTACCTCCCCGAGGGATCTGAAGCTTTCTTT.

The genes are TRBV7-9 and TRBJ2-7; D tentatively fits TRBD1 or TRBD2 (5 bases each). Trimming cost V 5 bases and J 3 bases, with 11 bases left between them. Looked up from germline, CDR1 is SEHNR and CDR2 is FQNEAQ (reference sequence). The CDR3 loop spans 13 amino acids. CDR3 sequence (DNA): TGTGCCAGCAGCCCCGAGGGGCGCTACGAGCAGTACTTC. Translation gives CASSPEGRYEQYF. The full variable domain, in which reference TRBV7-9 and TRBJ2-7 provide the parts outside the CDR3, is DTGVSQNPRHKITKRGQNVTFRCDPISEHNRLYWYRQTLGQGPEFLTYFQNEAQLEKSRLLSDRFSAERPKGSFSTLEIQRTEQGDSAMYLCASSPEGRYEQYFGPGTRLTVT.

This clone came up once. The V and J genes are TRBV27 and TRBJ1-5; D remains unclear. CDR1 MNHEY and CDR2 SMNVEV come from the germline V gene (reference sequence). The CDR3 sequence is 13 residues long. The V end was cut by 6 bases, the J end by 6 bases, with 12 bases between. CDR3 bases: TGTGCCAGCAGCACCCGGTCGACTCAGCCCCAGCATTTT. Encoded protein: CASSTRSTQPQHF.

CDR3 in DNA: TGTGCCAGCAACCCAGGACAGGGGGCCTATGGCTACACCTTC. Its protein product is CASNPGQGAYGYTF. The V call is TRBV7-2, the J call TRBJ1-2; TRBD1 aligns across 11 bases. J gave up 4 bases and V 7 bases, and 5 bases lay outside the gene matches. Germline-derived CDR1 and CDR2 are SGHTA and FQGNSA. This CDR3 has 14 amino acids.

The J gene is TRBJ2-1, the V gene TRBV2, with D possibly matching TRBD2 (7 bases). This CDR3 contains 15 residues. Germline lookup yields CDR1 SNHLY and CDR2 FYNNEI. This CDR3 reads CAWGRGTTPYNEQFF. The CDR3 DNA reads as TGTGCGTGGGGGCGGGGGACGACCCCCTACAATGAGCAGTTCTTC.

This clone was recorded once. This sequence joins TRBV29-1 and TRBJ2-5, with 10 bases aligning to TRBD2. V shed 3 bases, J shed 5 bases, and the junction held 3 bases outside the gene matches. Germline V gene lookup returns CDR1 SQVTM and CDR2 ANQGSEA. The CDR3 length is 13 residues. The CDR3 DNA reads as TGCAGCGTTGACGTACTAGCGGGGGAGACCCAGTACTTC. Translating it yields CSVDVLAGETQYF. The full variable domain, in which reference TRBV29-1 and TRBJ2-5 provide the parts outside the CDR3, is SAVISQKPSRDICQRGTSLTIQCQVDSQVTMMFWYRQQPGQSLTLIATANQGSEATYESGFVIDKFPISRPNLTFSTLTVSNMSPEDSSIYLCSVDVLAGETQYFGPGTRLLVL.

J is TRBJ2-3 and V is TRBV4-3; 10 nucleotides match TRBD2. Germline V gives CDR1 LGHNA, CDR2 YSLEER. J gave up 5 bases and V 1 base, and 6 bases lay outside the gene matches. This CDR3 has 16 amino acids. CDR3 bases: TGCGCCAGCAGCCAAGGGGTAGCGGGAGGTATAGATACGCAGTATTTT. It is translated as CASSQGVAGGIDTQYF.

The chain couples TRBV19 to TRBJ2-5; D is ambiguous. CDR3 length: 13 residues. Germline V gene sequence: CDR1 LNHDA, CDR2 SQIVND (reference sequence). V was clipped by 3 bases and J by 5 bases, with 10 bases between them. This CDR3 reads CASSMASWETQYF. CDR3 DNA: TGTGCCAGTAGTATGGCATCATGGGAGACCCAGTACTTC. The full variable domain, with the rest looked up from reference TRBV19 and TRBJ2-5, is DGGITQSPKYLFRKEGQNVTLSCEQNLNHDAMYWYRQDPGQGLRLIYYSQIVNDFQKGDIAEGYSVSREKKESFPLTVTSAQKNPTAFYLCASSMASWETQYFGPGTRLLVL.

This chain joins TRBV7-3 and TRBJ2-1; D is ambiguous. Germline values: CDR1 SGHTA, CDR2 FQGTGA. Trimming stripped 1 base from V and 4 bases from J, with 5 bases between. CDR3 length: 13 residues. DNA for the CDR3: TGTGCCAGCAGCTTAAACGGTTACAATGAGCAGTTCTTC. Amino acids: CASSLNGYNEQFF.

The CDR3 reads CASSYRGNDYGYTF. The CDR3 region has the DNA TGTGCCAGCAGTTATAGAGGGAACGACTATGGCTACACCTTC. The rearrangement uses TRBV6-5 and TRBJ1-2; no clear D gene. CDR3 length: 14 residues. Germline assignment: CDR1 MNHEY and CDR2 SVGAGI. Trimming took 3 bases from V and 3 from J, leaving 11 bases between them.

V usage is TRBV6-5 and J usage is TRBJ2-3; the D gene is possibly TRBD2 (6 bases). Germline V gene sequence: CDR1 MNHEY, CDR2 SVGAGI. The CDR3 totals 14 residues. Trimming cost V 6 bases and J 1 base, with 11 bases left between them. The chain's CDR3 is CASRRRDGTDTQYF. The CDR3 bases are TGTGCCAGCAGACGGCGGGACGGCACAGATACGCAGTATTTT.

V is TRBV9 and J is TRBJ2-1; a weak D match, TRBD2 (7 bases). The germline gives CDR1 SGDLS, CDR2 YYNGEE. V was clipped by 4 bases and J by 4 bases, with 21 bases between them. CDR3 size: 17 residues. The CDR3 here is CASSPREGGEPYNEQFF. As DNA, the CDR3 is TGTGCCAGCAGCCCACGCGAGGGGGGGGAGCCTTACAATGAGCAGTTCTTC.

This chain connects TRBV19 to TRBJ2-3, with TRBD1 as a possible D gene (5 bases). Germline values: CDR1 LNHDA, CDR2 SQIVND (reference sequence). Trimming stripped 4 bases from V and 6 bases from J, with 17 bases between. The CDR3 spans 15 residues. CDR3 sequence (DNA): TGTGCCAGTAGTAAGGCAGGGCCCCGGTCTGATACGCAGTATTTT. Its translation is CASSKAGPRSDTQYF. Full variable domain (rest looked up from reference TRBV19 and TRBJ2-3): DGGITQSPKYLFRKEGQNVTLSCEQNLNHDAMYWYRQDPGQGLRLIYYSQIVNDFQKGDIAEGYSVSREKKESFPLTVTSAQKNPTAFYLCASSKAGPRSDTQYFGPGTRLTVL.

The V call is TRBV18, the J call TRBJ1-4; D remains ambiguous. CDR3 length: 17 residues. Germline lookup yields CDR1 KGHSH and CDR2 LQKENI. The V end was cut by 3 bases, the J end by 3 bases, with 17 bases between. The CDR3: CASSPQGISSSNEKLFF. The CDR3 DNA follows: TGTGCCAGCTCACCTCAAGGGATCTCTTCTTCTAATGAAAAACTGTTTTTT.

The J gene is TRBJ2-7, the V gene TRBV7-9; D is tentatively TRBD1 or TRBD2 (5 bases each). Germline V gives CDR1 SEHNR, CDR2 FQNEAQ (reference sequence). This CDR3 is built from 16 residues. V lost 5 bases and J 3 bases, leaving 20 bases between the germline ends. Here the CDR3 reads CASSPGRGGRVYEQYF. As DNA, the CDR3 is TGTGCCAGCAGCCCGGGTCGGGGCGGGCGCGTCTACGAGCAGTACTTC.

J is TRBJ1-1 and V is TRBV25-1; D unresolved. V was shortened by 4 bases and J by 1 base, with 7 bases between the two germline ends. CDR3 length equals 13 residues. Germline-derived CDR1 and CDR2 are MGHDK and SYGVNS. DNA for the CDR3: TGTGCCAGCAGTGCCCGGGGGAACACTGAAGCTTTCTTT. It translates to CASSARGNTEAFF.

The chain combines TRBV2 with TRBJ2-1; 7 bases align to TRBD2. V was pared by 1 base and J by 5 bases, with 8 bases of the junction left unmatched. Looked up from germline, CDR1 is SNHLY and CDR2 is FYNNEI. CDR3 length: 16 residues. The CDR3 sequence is CASSEEAGRVDNEQFF. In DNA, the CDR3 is TGTGCCAGCAGTGAAGAAGCGGGGAGGGTGGACAATGAGCAGTTCTTC.

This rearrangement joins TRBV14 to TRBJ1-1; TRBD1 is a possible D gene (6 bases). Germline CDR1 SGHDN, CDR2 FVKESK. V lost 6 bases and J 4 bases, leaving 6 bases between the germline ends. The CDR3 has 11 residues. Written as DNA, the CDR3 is TGTGCCAGCAGAGGGGGCACTGAAGCTTTCTTT. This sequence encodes CASRGGTEAFF.

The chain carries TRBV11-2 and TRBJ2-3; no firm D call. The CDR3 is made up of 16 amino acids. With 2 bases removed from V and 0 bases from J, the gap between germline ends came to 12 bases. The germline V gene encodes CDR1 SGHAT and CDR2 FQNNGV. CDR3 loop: CASSLNRPGSTDTQYF. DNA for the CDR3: TGTGCCAGCAGCTTAAACCGGCCAGGTAGCACAGATACGCAGTATTTT.

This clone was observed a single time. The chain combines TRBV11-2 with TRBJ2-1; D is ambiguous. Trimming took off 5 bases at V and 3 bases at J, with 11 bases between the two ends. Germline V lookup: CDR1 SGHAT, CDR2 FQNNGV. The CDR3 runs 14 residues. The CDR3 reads CASSPWGYYNEQFF. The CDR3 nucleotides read TGTGCCAGCAGCCCCTGGGGATACTACAATGAGCAGTTCTTC.

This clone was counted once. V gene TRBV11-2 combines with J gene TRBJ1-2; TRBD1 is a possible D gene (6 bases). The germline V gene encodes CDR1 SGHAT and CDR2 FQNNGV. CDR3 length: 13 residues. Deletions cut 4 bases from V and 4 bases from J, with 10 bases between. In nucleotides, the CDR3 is TGTGCCAGCAGCTCTGTCAGGGGCTATGGCTACACCTTC. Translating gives CASSSVRGYGYTF.